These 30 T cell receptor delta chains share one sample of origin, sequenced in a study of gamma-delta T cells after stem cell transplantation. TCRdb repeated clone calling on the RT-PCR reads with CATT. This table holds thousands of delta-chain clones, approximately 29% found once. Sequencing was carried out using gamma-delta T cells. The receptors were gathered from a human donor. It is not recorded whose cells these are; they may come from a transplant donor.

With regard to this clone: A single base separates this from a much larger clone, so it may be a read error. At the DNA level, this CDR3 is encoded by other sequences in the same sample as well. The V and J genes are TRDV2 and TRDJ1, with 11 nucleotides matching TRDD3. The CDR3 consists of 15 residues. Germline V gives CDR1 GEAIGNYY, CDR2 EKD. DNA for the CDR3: TGTGCCTGTGACACGGTGGGGGATACGAACGATAAACTAATCTTT. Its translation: CACDTVGDTNDKLIF.

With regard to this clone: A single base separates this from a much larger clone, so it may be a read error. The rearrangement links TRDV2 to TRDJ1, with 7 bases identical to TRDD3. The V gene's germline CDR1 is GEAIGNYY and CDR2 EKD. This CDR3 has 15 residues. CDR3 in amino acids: CACSALLGKTDKPIF. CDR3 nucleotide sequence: TGTGCCTGCAGCGCTTTACTGGGGAAGACCGATAAACCCATCTTT.

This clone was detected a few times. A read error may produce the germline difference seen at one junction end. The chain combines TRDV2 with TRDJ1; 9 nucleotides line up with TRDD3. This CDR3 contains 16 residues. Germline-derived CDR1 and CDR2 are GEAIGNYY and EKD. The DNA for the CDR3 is TGTGCCTGTGATATCCTTACTGGGGGACTCACCGATAAACCCATCTTT. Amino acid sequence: CACDILTGGLTDKPIF.

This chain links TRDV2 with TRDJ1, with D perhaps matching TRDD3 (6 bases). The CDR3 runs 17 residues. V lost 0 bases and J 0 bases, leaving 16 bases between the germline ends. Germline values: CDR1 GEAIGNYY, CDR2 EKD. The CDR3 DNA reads TGTGCCTGTGACACCGTGGGGGGACCCCAACACACCGATAAACTCATCTTT. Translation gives CACDTVGGPQHTDKLIF.

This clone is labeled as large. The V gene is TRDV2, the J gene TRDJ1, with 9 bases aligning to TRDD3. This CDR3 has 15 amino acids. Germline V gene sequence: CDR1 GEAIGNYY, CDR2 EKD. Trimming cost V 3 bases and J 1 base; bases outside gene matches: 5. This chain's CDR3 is CACDGLGEATDKLIF. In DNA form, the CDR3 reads TGTGCCTGTGACGGACTGGGGGAAGCCACCGATAAACTCATCTTT.

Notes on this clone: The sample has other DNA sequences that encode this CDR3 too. The CDR3 spells CACDRLGGTIPGLIF. The CDR3 nucleotides read TGTGCCTGTGATCGCCTGGGGGGGACAATCCCCGGACTCATCTTT. The chain joins TRDV2 to TRDJ1; 7 bases match TRDD3. This CDR3 comprises 15 residues. J lost 10 bases, V lost 4 bases, and 17 bases had no gene match. Germline V gene data show CDR1 as GEAIGNYY and CDR2 as EKD.

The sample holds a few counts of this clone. In DNA, the CDR3 is TGTGCCTGTGACACCGGAGGGGCATACTCCTGGGACACCCGACAGATGTTTTTC. It yields the protein CACDTGGAYSWDTRQMFF. This rearrangement joins TRDV2 to TRDJ3; no definite D call. CDR1 is GEAIGNYY, CDR2 EKD, per germline. Trimming pared 0 bases from V and 0 bases from J, leaving 11 bases between. This CDR3 is built from 18 residues.

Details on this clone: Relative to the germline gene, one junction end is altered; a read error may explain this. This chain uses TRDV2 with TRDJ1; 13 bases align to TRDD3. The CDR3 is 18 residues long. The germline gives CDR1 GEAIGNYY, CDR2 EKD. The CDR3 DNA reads TGTGCCTGTGACCCCCTGGTACTGGGGGATACGCGGTCCGATAAGCTCATCTTT. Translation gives CACDPLVLGDTRSDKLIF.

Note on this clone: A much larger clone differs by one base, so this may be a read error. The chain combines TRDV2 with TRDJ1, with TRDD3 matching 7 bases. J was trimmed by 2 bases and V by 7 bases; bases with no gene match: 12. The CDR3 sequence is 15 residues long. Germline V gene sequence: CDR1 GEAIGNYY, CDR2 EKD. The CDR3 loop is CACSASLGKTDKLIF. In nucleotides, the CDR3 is TGTGCCTGCAGCGCTTCACTGGGGAAGACCGATAAACTCATCTTT.

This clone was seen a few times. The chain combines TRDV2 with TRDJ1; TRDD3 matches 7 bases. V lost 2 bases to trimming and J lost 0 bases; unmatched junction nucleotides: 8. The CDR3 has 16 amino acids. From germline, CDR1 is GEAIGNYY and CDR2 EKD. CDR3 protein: CACDSLTGVNTDKLIF. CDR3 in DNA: TGTGCCTGTGACAGCTTAACTGGGGTAAACACCGATAAACTCATCTTT.

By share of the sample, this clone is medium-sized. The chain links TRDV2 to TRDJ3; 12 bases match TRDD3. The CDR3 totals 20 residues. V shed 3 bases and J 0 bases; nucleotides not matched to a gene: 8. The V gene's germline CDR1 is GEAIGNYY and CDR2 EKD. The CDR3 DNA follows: TGTGCCTGTGACGTGCTGGGGGATACGTCCCTCTCCTGGGACACCCGACAGATGTTTTTC. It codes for CACDVLGDTSLSWDTRQMFF.

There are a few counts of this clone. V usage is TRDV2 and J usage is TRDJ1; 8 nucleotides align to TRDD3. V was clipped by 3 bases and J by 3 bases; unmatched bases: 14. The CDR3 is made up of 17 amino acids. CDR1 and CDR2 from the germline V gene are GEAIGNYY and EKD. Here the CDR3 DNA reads TGTGCCTGTGACGTCCTAAAGGGGGATATTGTATCCGATAAACTCATCTTT. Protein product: CACDVLKGDIVSDKLIF.

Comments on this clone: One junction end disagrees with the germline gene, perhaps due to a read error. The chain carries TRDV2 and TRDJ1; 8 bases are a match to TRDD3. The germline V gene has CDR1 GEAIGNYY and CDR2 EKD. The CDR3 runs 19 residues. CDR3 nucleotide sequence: TGTGCCTGTGACACGGCTGAACTGGGGGTCCTCACCAATGCCGATAACCTCATCTTT. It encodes CACDTAELGVLTNADNLIF.

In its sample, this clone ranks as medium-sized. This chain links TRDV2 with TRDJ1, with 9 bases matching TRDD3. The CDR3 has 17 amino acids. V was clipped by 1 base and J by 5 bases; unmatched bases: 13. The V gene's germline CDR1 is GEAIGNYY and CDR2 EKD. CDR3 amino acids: CACDTLEETGDTDKLIF. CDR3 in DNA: TGTGCCTGTGACACGTTAGAGGAAACTGGGGATACGGATAAACTCATCTTT.

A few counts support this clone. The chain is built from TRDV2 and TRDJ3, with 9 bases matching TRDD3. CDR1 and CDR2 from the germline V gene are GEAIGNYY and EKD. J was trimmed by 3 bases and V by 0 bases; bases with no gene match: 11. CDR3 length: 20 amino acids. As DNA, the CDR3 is TGTGCCTGTGACACCGTAGTCCCGGGGGATACTTTCTGGGACACCCGACAGATGTTTTTC. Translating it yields CACDTVVPGDTFWDTRQMFF.

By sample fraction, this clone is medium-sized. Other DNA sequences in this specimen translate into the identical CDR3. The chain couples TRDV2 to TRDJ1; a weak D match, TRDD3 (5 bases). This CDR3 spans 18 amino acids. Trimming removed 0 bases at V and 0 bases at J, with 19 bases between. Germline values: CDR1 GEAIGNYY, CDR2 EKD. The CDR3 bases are TGTGCCTGTGACACCGTTAGCATTATGGGGAGCAACACCGATAAACTCATCTTT. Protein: CACDTVSIMGSNTDKLIF.

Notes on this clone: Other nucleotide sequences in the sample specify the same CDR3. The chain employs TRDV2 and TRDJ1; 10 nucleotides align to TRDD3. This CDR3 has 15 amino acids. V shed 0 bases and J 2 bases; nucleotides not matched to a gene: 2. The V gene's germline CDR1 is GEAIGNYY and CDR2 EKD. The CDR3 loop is CACDTLLGDTDKLIF. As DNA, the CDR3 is TGTGCCTGTGACACCTTACTGGGGGATACCGATAAACTCATCTTT.

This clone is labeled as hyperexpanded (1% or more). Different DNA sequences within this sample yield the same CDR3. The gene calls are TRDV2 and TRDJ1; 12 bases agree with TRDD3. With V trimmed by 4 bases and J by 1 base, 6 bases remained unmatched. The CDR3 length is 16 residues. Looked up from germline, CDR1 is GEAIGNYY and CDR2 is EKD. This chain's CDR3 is CACEQLGDTPTDKLIF. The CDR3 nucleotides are TGTGCCTGTGAACAACTGGGGGATACTCCCACCGATAAACTCATCTTT.

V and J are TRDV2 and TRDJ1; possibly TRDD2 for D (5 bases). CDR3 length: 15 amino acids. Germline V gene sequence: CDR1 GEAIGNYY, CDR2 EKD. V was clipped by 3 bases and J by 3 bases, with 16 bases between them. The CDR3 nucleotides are TGTGCCTGTGACGGCCTTCTTACGACCCCCGATAAACTCATCTTT. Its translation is CACDGLLTTPDKLIF.

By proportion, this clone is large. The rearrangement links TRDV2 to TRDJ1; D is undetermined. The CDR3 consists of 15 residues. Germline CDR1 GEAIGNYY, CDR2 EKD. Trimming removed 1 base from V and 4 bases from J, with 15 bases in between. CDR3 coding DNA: TGTGCCTGTGACACGTTGTACTCAGCCGGCGATAAACTCATCTTT. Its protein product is CACDTLYSAGDKLIF.

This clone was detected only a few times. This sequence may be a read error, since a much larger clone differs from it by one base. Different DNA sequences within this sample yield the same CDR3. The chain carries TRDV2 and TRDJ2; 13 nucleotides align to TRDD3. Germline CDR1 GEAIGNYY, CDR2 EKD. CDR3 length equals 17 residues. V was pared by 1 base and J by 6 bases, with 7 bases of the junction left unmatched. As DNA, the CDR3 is TGTGCCTGTGACACTCTCACTGGGGGATACGGGGCAGCACAACTCTTCTTT. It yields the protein CACDTLTGGYGAAQLFF.

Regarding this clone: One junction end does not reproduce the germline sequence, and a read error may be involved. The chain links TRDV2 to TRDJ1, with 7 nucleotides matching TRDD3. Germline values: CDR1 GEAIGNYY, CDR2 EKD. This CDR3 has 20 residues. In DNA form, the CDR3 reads TGTGCCTGTGACACCGTTGGGTATCTGGGGGGGGTTGCGTACACCGATATACTCATCTTT. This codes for CACDTVGYLGGVAYTDILIF.

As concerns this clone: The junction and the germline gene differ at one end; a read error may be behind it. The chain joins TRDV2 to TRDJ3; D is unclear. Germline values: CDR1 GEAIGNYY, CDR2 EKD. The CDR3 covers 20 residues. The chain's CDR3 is CACDRTPLSVALIDTRRMFF. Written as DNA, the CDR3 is TGTGCCTGTGACCGGACCCCTCTTTCTGTGGCACTGATTGACACCCGACGGATGTTTTTC.

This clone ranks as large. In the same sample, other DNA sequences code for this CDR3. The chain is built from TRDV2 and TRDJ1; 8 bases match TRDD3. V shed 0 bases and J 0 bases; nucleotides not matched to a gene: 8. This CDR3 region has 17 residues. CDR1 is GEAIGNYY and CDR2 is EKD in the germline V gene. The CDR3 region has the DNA TGTGCCTGTGACACCCTAGTCCTGGGGGAGCACACCGATAAACTCATCTTT. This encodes CACDTLVLGEHTDKLIF.

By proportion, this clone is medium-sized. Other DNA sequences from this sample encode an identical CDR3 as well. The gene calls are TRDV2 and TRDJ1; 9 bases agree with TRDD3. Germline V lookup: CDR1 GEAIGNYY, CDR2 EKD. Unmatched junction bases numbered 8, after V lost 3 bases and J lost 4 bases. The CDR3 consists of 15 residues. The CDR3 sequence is CACDAVTGGRDKLIF. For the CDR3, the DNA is TGTGCCTGTGACGCGGTCACTGGGGGACGCGATAAACTCATCTTT.

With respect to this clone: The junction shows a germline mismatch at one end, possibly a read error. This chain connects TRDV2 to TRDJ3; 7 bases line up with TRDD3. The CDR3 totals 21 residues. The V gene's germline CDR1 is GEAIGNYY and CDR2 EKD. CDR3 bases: TGTGCCCGTGACACCGTGAGTGGATGGGGGAATCTCTCCTGGGACACCCGACAGATGTTTTTC. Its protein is CARDTVSGWGNLSWDTRQMFF.

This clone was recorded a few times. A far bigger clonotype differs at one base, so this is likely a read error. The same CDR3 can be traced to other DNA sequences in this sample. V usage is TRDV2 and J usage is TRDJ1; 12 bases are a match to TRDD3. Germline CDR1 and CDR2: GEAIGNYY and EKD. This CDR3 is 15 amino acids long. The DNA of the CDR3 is TGTGCCTGTGACATACTGGGGGATACAACCGATAAACTCATATTT. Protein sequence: CACDILGDTTDKLIF.

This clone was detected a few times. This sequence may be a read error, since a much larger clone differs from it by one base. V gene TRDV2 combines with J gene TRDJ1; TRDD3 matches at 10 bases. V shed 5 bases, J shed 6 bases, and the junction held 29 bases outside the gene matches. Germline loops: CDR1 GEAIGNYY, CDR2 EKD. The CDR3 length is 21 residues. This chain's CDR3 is CACGTLSPPTTGGSAEHKLIF. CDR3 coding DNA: TGTGCCTGTGGCACGCTAAGCCCCCCAACTACTGGGGGATCCGCCGAACATAAACTCATCTTT.

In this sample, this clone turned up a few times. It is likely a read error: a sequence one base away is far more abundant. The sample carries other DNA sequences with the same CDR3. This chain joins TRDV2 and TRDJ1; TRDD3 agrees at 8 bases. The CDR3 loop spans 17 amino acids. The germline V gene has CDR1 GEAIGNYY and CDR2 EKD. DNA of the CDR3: TGTGCCTGTGACACCCTAGTCCTGGGGGAGCACACCGATAAACTAATCTTT. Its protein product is CACDTLVLGEHTDKLIF.

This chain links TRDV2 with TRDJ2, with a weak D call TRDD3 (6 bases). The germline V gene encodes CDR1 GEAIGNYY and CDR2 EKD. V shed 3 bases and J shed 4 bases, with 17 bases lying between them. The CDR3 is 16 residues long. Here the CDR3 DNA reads TGTGCCTGTGACCCCCTGGGGCCCCCAGGGACAGCACAACTCTTCTTT. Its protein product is CACDPLGPPGTAQLFF.